This paragraph reports one TCR beta chain. The record originates from a study of technical replicates of blood from several donors. TCRdb keeps only in-frame clones here, not all; method: immunoSEQ multiplex PCR. The data show approximately 44,000 clones, around 96% seen once. After removal of 4 bases from V and 2 bases from J, the junction contained 9 bases not matched to a gene. CDR1 and CDR2 (germline): SQVTM, ANQGSEA. This CDR3 is built from 17 residues. The chain couples TRBV29-1 to TRBJ2-1; 12 bases are shared with TRBD2. The TCR originated in a human donor in good health. The source material was T cells isolated from PBMCs. The CDR3 DNA is TGCAGCGTTGTACTGGCTAGCGGGAGGGCCGCCTACAATGAGCAGTTCTTC. It translates to CSVVLASGRAAYNEQFF.